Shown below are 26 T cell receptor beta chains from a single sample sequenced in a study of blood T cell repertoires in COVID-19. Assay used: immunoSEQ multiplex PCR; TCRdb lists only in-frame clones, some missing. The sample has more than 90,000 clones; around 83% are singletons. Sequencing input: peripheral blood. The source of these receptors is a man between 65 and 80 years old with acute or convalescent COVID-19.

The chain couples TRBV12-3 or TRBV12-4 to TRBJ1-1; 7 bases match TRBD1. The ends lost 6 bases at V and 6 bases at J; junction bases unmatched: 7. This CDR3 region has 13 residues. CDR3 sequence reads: CASSSPGGPEAFF. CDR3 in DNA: TGTGCCAGCAGCTCTCCAGGGGGTCCTGAAGCTTTCTTT.

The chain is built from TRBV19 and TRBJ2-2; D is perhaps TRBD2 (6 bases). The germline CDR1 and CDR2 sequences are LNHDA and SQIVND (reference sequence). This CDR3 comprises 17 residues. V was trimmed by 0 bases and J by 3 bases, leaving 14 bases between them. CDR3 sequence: CASSIDGGGSYTGELFF. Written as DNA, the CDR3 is TGTGCCAGTAGTATAGATGGTGGAGGGAGTTACACCGGGGAGCTGTTTTTT.

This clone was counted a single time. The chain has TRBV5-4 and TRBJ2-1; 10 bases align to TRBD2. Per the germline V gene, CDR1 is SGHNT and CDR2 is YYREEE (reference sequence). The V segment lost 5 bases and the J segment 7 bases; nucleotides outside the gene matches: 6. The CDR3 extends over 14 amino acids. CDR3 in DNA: TGTGCCAGCAGATCCGGGACTAGCGTGAATGAGCAGTTCTTC. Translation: CASRSGTSVNEQFF.

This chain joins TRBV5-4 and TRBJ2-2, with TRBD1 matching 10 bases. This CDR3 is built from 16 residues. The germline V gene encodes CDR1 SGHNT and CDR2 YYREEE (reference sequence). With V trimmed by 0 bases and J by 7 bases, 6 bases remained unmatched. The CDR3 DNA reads TGTGCCAGCAGCTTGGCGCCGGGACAGGGGTACGGGGAGCTGTTTTTT. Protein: CASSLAPGQGYGELFF.

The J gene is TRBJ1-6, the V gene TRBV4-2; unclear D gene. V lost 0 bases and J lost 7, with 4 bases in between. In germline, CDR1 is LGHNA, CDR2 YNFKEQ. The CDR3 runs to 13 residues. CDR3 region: CASSQDPNSPLHF. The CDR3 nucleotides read TGTGCCAGCAGCCAAGATCCAAATTCACCCCTCCACTTT.

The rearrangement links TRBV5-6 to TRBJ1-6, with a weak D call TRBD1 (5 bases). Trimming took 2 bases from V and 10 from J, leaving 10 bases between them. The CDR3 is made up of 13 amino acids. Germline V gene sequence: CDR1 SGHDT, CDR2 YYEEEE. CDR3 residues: CASSFTGASPLHF. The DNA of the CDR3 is TGTGCCAGCAGCTTTACAGGAGCATCACCCCTCCACTTT. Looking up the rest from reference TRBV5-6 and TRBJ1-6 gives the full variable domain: DAGVTQSPTHLIKTRGQQVTLRCSPKSGHDTVSWYQQALGQGPQFIFQYYEEEERQRGNFPDRFSGHQFPNYSSELNVNALLLGDSALYLCASSFTGASPLHFGNGTRLTVT.

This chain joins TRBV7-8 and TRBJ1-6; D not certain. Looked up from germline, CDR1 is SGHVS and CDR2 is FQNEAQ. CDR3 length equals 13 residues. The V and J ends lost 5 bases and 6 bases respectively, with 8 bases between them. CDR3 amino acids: CASSGRSNSPLHF. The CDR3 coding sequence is TGTGCCAGCAGCGGCCGCTCTAATTCACCCCTCCACTTT.

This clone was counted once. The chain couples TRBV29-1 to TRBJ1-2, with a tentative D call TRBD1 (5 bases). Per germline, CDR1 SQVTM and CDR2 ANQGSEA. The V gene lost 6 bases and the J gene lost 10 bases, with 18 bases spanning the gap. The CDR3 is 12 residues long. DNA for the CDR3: TGCAGCGTGGGGGGATATACGCCGGACTACACCTTC. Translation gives CSVGGYTPDYTF.

The CDR3 DNA reads TGTGCCAGCAGCCCTGGGACAGGGATAATTAACTATGGCTACACCTTC. It is translated as CASSPGTGIINYGYTF. V gene TRBV5-5 combines with J gene TRBJ1-2, with 9 bases lining up with TRBD1. In germline, CDR1 is SGHKS, CDR2 YYEKEE (reference sequence). The CDR3 contains 16 residues. The J segment lost 1 base and the V segment lost 4 bases, leaving 8 bases of the junction unmatched.

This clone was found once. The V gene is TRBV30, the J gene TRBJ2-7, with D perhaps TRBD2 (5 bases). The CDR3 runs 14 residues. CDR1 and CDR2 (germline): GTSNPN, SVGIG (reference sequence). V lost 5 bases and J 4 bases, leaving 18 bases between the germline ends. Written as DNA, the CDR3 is TGTGCCTGGGCAGCGGCCTCCTTAAAGTACGAGCAGTACTTC. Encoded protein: CAWAAASLKYEQYF.

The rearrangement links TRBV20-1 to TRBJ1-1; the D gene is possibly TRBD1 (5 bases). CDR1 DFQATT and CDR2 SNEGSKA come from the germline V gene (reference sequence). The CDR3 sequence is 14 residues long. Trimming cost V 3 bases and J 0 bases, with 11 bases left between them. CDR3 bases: TGCAGTGCTAGTAGTTCAGGGCTGAACACTGAAGCTTTCTTT. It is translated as CSASSSGLNTEAFF.

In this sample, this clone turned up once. CDR3 in amino acids: CASSQWGDSSPLHF. The CDR3 bases are TGTGCCAGCAGCCAATGGGGGGATAGTTCACCCCTCCACTTT. The chain is built from TRBV3-1 (or the pseudogene TRBV3-2) and TRBJ1-6; TRBD1 is a possible D gene (5 bases). CDR3 length equals 14 residues. V shed 2 bases and J shed 9 bases, with 11 bases lying between them. Germline V gene lookup returns CDR1 LGHDT and CDR2 YNNKEL (reference sequence).

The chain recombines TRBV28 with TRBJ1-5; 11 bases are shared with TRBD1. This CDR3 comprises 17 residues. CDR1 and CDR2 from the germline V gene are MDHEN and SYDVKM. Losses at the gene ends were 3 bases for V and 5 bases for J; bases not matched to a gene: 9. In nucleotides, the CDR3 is TGTGCCAGCAGTTTTGGGAGGGGGACAGGGGGATATCAGCCCCAGCATTTT. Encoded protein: CASSFGRGTGGYQPQHF.

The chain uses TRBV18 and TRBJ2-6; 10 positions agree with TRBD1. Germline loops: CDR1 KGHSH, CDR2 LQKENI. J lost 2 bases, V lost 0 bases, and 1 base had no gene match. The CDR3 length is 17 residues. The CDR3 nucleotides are TGTGCCAGCTCACCACCGACAGGGGGCGCTGGGGCCAACGTCCTGACTTTC. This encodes CASSPPTGGAGANVLTF.

CDR3 residues: CASSQGGGFNQPQHF. The DNA of the CDR3 is TGTGCCAGCAGCCAAGGTGGAGGTTTTAACCAGCCCCAGCATTTT. The chain links TRBV4-2 to TRBJ1-5; D is ambiguous. V shed 1 base and J shed 7 bases, with 14 bases lying between them. Germline assignment: CDR1 LGHNA and CDR2 YNFKEQ. This CDR3 spans 15 amino acids.

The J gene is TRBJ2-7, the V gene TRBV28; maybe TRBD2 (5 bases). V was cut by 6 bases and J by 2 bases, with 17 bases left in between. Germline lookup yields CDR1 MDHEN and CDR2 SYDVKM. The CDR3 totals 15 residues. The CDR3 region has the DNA TGTGCCAGCAGCACCCCCCGCGGGCCCACCTACGAGCAGTACTTC. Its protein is CASSTPRGPTYEQYF. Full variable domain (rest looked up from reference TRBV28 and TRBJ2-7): DVKVTQSSRYLVKRTGEKVFLECVQDMDHENMFWYRQDPGLGLRLIYFSYDVKMKEKGDIPEGYSVSREKKERFSLILESASTNQTSMYLCASSTPRGPTYEQYFGPGTRLTVT.

CDR3 protein: CASSPPVSPHNEQFF. The CDR3 nucleotides read TGTGCCAGCAGTCCTCCCGTTTCCCCCCACAATGAGCAGTTCTTC. The chain combines TRBV5-4 with TRBJ2-1, with D hard to call. Germline V gene data show CDR1 as SGHNT and CDR2 as YYREEE (reference sequence). The CDR3 runs to 15 residues. V dropped 5 bases and J dropped 5 bases, with 17 bases sitting between them.

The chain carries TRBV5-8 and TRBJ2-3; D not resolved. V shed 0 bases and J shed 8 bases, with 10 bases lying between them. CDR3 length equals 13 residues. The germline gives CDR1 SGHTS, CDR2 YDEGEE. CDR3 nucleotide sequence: TGTGCCAGCAGCTTGGATCGGAGTGGTACGCAGTATTTT. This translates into CASSLDRSGTQYF. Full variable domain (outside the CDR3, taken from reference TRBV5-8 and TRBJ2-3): EAGVTQSPTHLIKTRGQQATLRCSPISGHTSVYWYQQALGLGLQFLLWYDEGEERNRGNFPPRFSGRQFPNYSSELNVNALELEDSALYLCASSLDRSGTQYFGPGTRLTVL.

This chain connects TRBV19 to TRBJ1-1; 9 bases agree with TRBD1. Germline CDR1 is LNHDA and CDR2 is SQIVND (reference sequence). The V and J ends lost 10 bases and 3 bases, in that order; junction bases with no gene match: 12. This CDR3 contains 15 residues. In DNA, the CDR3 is TGTGCCACCGCGGGACAGGGCGGTGGGTACACTGAAGCTTTCTTT. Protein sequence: CATAGQGGGYTEAFF.

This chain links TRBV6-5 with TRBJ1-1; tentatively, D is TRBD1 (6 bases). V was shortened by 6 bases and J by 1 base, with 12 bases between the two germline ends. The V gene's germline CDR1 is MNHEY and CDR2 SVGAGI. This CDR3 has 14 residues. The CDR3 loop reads CASRRRQANTEAFF. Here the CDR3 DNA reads TGTGCCAGCAGGCGCCGACAGGCGAACACTGAAGCTTTCTTT.

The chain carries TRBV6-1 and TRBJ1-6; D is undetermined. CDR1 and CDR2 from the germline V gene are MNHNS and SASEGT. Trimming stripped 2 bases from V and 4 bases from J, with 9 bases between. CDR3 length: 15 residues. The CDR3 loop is CASSEFGNYNSPLHF. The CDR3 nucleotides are TGTGCCAGCAGTGAATTTGGCAATTATAATTCACCCCTCCACTTT.

CDR3 residues: CASTFLGGGTNEKLFF. CDR3 coding DNA: TGTGCCAGCACCTTTTTGGGAGGAGGAACTAATGAAAAACTGTTTTTT. This chain links TRBV11-2 with TRBJ1-4, with D unclear. V was clipped by 7 bases and J by 1 base, with 16 bases between them. Per the germline V gene, CDR1 is SGHAT and CDR2 is FQNNGV. The CDR3 covers 16 residues.

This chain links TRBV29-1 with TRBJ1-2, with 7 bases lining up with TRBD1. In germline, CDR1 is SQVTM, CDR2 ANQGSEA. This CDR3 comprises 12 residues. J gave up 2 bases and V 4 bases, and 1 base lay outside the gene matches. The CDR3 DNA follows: TGCAGCGTTGGGGGACAGAACTATGGCTACACCTTC. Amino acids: CSVGGQNYGYTF.

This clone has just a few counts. This chain's CDR3 is CASSSRTTGELFF. CDR3 bases: TGCGCCAGCAGCTCCCGGACAACCGGGGAGCTGTTTTTT. The gene calls are TRBV5-1 and TRBJ2-2, with D maybe TRBD1 (5 bases). V lost 3 bases and J lost 5, with 8 bases in between. The CDR3 totals 13 residues. CDR1 is SGHRS and CDR2 is YFSETQ in the germline V gene.

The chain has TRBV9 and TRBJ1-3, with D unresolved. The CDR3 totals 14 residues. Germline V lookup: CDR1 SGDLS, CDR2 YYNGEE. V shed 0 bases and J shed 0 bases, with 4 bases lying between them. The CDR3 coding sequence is TGTGCCAGCAGCGTAGACTTCTCTGGAAACACCATATATTTT. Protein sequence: CASSVDFSGNTIYF.

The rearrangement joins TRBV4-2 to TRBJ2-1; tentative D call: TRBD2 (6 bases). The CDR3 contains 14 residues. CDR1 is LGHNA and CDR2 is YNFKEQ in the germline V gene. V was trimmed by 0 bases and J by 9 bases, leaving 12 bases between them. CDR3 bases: TGTGCCAGCAGCCAAGAGTCTAGCGCGCGTGAGCAGTTCTTC. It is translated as CASSQESSAREQFF.